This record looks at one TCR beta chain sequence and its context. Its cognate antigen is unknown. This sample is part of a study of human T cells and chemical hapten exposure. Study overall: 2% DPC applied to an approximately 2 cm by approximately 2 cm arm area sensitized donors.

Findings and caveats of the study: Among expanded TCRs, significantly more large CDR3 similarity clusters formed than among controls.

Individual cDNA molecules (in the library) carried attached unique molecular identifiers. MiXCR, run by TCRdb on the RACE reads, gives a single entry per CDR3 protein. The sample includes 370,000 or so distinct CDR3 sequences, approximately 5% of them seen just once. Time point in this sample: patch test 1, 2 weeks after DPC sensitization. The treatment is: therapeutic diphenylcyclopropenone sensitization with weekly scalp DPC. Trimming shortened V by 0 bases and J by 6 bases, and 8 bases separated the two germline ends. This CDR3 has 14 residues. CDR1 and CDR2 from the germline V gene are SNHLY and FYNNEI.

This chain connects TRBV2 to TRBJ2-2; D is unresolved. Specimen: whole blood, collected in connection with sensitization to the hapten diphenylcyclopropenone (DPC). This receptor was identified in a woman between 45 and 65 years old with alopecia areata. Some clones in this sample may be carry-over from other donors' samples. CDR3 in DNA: TGTGCCAGCAGTGAAGCTTCCAGCCCCGGGGAGCTGTTTTTT. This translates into CASSEASSPGELFF.